Below, 29 T cell receptor beta chains from the same sample are listed, as sequenced in a study of blood T cells in healthy people across ages (dated by TCRdb to between 2015 and 2017). Library prep was done by 5' RACE. Sequencer: Illumina HiSeq 2500. A second 7 to 11 cycle PCR used a sample-barcoded 5' primer and a J-beta primer mix. The raw public reads went through TCRdb reprocessing: fastp at Q25, MiXCR clone calling, in-frame beta chains kept. Every entry covers one CDR3 protein and lists the most common genes and DNA from its rows. The sample table shows about 670,000 distinct CDR3 sequences, and 40% to 45% are seen once. Jointly, the top ten make up 25% to 30% of the sample. Sequencing input: blood. These receptors were obtained from a man aged 80 or over in good health.

To note about this clonotype: Possible read error: a much larger clone is one base away. The chain couples TRBV9 to TRBJ2-5; tentative D call: TRBD2 (5 bases). The CDR3 has 15 residues. Germline V CDR1 and CDR2: SGDLS, YYNGEE. CDR3 protein: CAGSVDEGYQETQYF. In DNA form, the CDR3 reads TGTGCCGGCAGCGTAGATGAGGGCTACCAAGAGACCCAGTACTTC.

This clonotype has a handful of counts. The chain links TRBV7-2 to TRBJ2-7; possibly TRBD1 or TRBD2 for D (5 bases each). CDR3 length equals 14 residues. Germline lookup yields CDR1 SGHTA and CDR2 FQGNSA. V lost 4 bases and J 2 bases, leaving 12 bases between the germline ends. The CDR3 region is CASSSRDGTYEQYF. CDR3 coding DNA: TGTGCCAGCAGCTCGAGGGACGGAACCTACGAGCAGTACTTC.

The gene calls are TRBV4-2 and TRBJ2-1; D gene ambiguous. The V end was cut by 0 bases, the J end by 1 base, with 13 bases between. The germline CDR1 and CDR2 sequences are LGHNA and YNFKEQ. The CDR3 covers 17 residues. DNA for the CDR3: TGTGCCAGCAGCCAAGAAGAACGAGCAAGTTCCTACAATGAGCAGTTCTTC. Translating gives CASSQEERASSYNEQFF.

The genes are TRBV21-1 and TRBJ2-7; TRBD1 was called by the table and not checked on the DNA. TRBV21-1 is designated a pseudogene. The length of the CDR3 is 18 residues. This chain's CDR3 is CASSKIRASEGQTYEQYF. The CDR3 DNA is TGTGCCAGCAGCAAAATCCGAGCATCCGAGGGACAAACCTACGAGCAGTACTTC.

The chain links TRBV20-1 to TRBJ2-7; no clear D. Per the germline V gene, CDR1 is DFQATT and CDR2 is SNEGSKA (reference sequence). The length of the CDR3 is 14 residues. V lost 5 bases to trimming and J lost 0 bases, with 14 bases between them. CDR3 loop: CSAESAHSSYEQYF. The CDR3 region has the DNA TGCAGTGCTGAGTCGGCACACAGCTCCTACGAGCAGTACTTC.

This clonotype was detected ten times or more. The chain has TRBV6-5 and TRBJ2-5, with D tentatively TRBD1 (6 bases). V lost 7 bases to trimming and J lost 2 bases, with 20 bases between them. CDR3 length: 16 residues. CDR1 is MNHEY and CDR2 is SVGAGI in the germline V gene. CDR3 coding DNA: TGTGCCAGCAAGCAACACGGACAGCCGATTCAAGAGACCCAGTACTTC. Its protein product is CASKQHGQPIQETQYF.

The chain carries TRBV27 and TRBJ2-3; D gene ambiguous. Trimming stripped 0 bases from V and 4 bases from J, with 8 bases between. The germline CDR1 and CDR2 sequences are MNHEY and SMNVEV (reference sequence). The CDR3 loop spans 14 amino acids. The CDR3 loop is CASSLSEISDTQYF. The CDR3 coding sequence is TGTGCCAGCAGTTTATCGGAGATCTCAGATACGCAGTATTTT.

The rearrangement joins TRBV5-1 to TRBJ2-5, with D possibly matching TRBD1 (6 bases). The CDR3 loop spans 12 amino acids. From germline, CDR1 is SGHRS and CDR2 YFSETQ. With 6 bases removed from V and 4 bases from J, the gap between germline ends came to 10 bases. CDR3 DNA sequence: TGCGCCAGCACAATACAGGGAGAGACCCAGTACTTC. Encoded protein: CASTIQGETQYF.

The CDR3 nucleotides read TGCGCCAGCAGCCAAGATATACATCAAGAGACCCAGTACTTC. Translation: CASSQDIHQETQYF. This chain joins TRBV4-3 and TRBJ2-5; the D is unclear. The germline CDR1 and CDR2 sequences are LGHNA and YSLEER. CDR3 size: 14 residues. The ends were cut back, 0 bases at V and 2 bases at J, with 7 bases in the middle.

This clonotype was detected only a few times. V gene TRBV5-1 combines with J gene TRBJ2-1; TRBD2 matches 8 bases. Trimming removed 1 base from V and 6 bases from J; junction bases left unmatched: 3. Germline V CDR1 and CDR2: SGHRS, YFSETQ. The CDR3 spans 14 residues. In DNA form, the CDR3 reads TGCGCCAGCAGCTTGAGCGGGAGAGGCAATGAGCAGTTCTTC. Translated: CASSLSGRGNEQFF.

The chain recombines TRBV15 with TRBJ2-4; D perhaps matches TRBD2 (7 bases). The J call may be mistaken, given a closer DNA end match to TRBJ2-7. Per the germline V gene, CDR1 is LNHNV and CDR2 is YYDKDF (reference sequence). The CDR3 is 13 amino acids. Written as DNA, the CDR3 is TGTGCCACCAGCAGAAACCGGGGGGCCGAGCAGTACTTC. Protein product: CATSRNRGAEQYF.

Notes on this clonotype: This may be a read error, as it is one base from a much larger clone. DNA of the CDR3: TGCGCCAGCAGCTACGGACAGGCAAAGAGCACAGATGCGCAGTATTTT. Translated, it gives CASSYGQAKSTDAQYF. This chain joins TRBV5-1 and TRBJ2-3, with 7 bases matching TRBD1. Germline CDR1 is SGHRS and CDR2 is YFSETQ. The CDR3 has 16 amino acids.

The chain uses TRBV21-1 and TRBJ2-1; the listed D gene, TRBD2, was not tested against the DNA. TRBV21-1 is listed as a pseudogene. CDR3 size: 18 residues. For the CDR3, the DNA is TGTGCCGGCAGCAAACATCTTGGGGGAAGCGGGAGTGGCAATGAGCAGTTCTTC. Translation gives CAGSKHLGGSGSGNEQFF.

This clonotype was counted a few times. This chain links TRBV10-2 with TRBJ1-5; 9 bases map to TRBD1. V was pared by 5 bases and J by 7 bases, with 3 bases of the junction left unmatched. Germline V CDR1 and CDR2: WSHSY, SAAADI. The CDR3 extends over 13 amino acids. The CDR3 nucleotides are TGCGCCAGCAGTCGGACAGGGGTGCAGCCCCAGCATTTT. Its protein is CASSRTGVQPQHF.

This rearrangement joins TRBV6-1 to TRBJ2-7, with 10 bases aligning to TRBD2. V lost 10 bases, J lost 7 bases, and 13 bases stayed unmatched. The CDR3 is 14 residues long. The germline gives CDR1 MNHNS, CDR2 SASEGT. Written as DNA, the CDR3 is TGTGCCACCGTAGCGGGAGGCTCCTACAATGAGCAGTACTTC. Translated: CATVAGGSYNEQYF.

Note on this clonotype: The junction departs from germline at one end; a sequencing error may be responsible. V usage is TRBV6-2 or TRBV6-3 and J usage is TRBJ2-6; 9 bases are a match to TRBD1. CDR1 MNHEY and CDR2 SVGEGT come from the germline V gene. The CDR3 totals 21 residues. In DNA form, the CDR3 reads TGTGCCAGCAGTAAACCCTATTTCCCGGGACAGGGAACCTCTGGGGCCGACGTCCTGACTTTC. Amino acid sequence: CASSKPYFPGQGTSGADVLTF.

V and J are TRBV20-1 and TRBJ2-1; 8 nucleotides match TRBD2. The ends lost 0 bases at V and 4 bases at J; junction bases unmatched: 8. CDR1 and CDR2 from the germline V gene are DFQATT and SNEGSKA (reference sequence). The length of the CDR3 is 16 residues. The CDR3 sequence is CSARDPKRERYNEQFF. The CDR3 DNA follows: TGCAGTGCTAGAGATCCTAAGCGGGAGAGGTACAATGAGCAGTTCTTC.

V is TRBV12-3 or TRBV12-4 and J is TRBJ1-1; 8 bases agree with TRBD1. With V trimmed by 6 bases and J by 0 bases, 6 bases remained unmatched. This CDR3 comprises 15 residues. Written as DNA, the CDR3 is TGTGCCAGCAGCGACAGGGGAGGCTTGAACACTGAAGCTTTCTTT. As protein: CASSDRGGLNTEAFF.

This clonotype was seen a handful of times. CDR3 nucleotide sequence: TGTGCCAGCAGCGGGAATACGCAGTATTTT. This gives the protein CASSGNTQYF. This chain links TRBV7-2 with TRBJ2-3; D unclear. In germline, CDR1 is SGHTA, CDR2 FQGNSA. The CDR3 covers 10 residues. The V and J ends lost 5 bases and 7 bases respectively, with 4 bases between them.

This chain joins TRBV12-3 or TRBV12-4 and TRBJ2-2; 10 bases match TRBD2. The CDR3 consists of 21 residues. With 3 bases clipped from V and 0 bases from J, the junction kept 16 bases outside the gene matches. The CDR3 spells CASSFFSLPSGRDTNTGELFF. The CDR3 DNA follows: TGTGCCAGCAGTTTTTTCTCCCTCCCTAGCGGGAGAGATACGAACACCGGGGAGCTGTTTTTT.

This clonotype has only a few counts. The rearrangement links TRBV7-2 to TRBJ2-5; D remains ambiguous. The CDR3 length is 14 residues. Per the germline V gene, CDR1 is SGHTA and CDR2 is FQGNSA. Deletions cut 2 bases from V and 4 bases from J, with 11 bases between. The CDR3 region is CASSLYFSRETQYF. The DNA of the CDR3 is TGTGCCAGCAGCTTATACTTCTCGAGAGAGACCCAGTACTTC.

V gene TRBV18 combines with J gene TRBJ1-1; D gene unclear. The CDR3 is made up of 13 amino acids. V was trimmed by 2 bases and J by 1 base, leaving 5 bases between them. From germline, CDR1 is KGHSH and CDR2 LQKENI. The CDR3 sequence: CASSPDTNTEAFF. The CDR3 coding sequence is TGTGCCAGCTCACCAGACACGAACACTGAAGCTTTCTTT.

The V call is TRBV25-1, the J call TRBJ1-1; D might be TRBD1 (5 bases). Germline-derived CDR1 and CDR2 are MGHDK and SYGVNS. This CDR3 region has 13 residues. V lost 0 bases, J lost 4 bases, and 6 bases lay in between. The CDR3 nucleotides are TGTGCCAGCAGTGAATATAGGGGCACTGAAGCTTTCTTT. Its protein is CASSEYRGTEAFF.

This clonotype was counted at least ten times. V is TRBV20-1 and J is TRBJ2-1; TRBD1 might be the D (6 bases). The germline CDR1 and CDR2 sequences are DFQATT and SNEGSKA (reference sequence). Trimming took 5 bases from V and 4 from J, leaving 18 bases between them. This CDR3 contains 15 residues. CDR3 DNA sequence: TGCAGTGCTCTTCGCCGACAGGAACATTACAATGAGCAGTTCTTC. Protein: CSALRRQEHYNEQFF.

This clonotype was observed a handful of times. The CDR3 reads CSARAPRKATPGLGYGYTF. For the CDR3, the DNA is TGCAGTGCTAGAGCCCCTCGTAAGGCGACCCCGGGGTTGGGCTATGGCTACACCTTC. The chain links TRBV20-1 to TRBJ1-2, with D hard to call. CDR1 DFQATT and CDR2 SNEGSKA come from the germline V gene (reference sequence). This CDR3 is built from 19 residues. Trimming removed 1 base at V and 4 bases at J, with 28 bases between.

The chain has TRBV9 and TRBJ1-2, with D hard to call. CDR3 length: 14 amino acids. Germline assignment: CDR1 SGDLS and CDR2 YYNGEE. The germline V and J ends were trimmed by 6 bases and 0 bases, with 12 bases remaining between them. The CDR3 protein is CASTLDTSNYGYTF. CDR3 nucleotides: TGTGCCAGCACCTTAGACACCTCTAACTATGGCTACACCTTC.

The V and J genes are TRBV18 and TRBJ2-5; D not certain. Trimming left V 8 bases short and J 2 bases short, with 15 bases between. CDR1 and CDR2 from the germline V gene are KGHSH and LQKENI. CDR3 length: 14 residues. The CDR3 sequence: CASPPGRLQETQYF. The DNA of the CDR3 is TGTGCCAGCCCCCCGGGTAGGCTGCAAGAGACCCAGTACTTC.

The chain couples TRBV27 to TRBJ2-5; 7 bases agree with TRBD1. V dropped 4 bases and J dropped 13; count of bases not matched to a gene: 12. The CDR3 covers 13 residues. Per germline, CDR1 MNHEY and CDR2 SMNVEV (reference sequence). CDR3 sequence (DNA): TGTGCCAGCAGTTCGTCCCGACAGGGTGTGCGGTACTTC. As protein: CASSSSRQGVRYF.

The genes are TRBV6-1 and TRBJ2-5; 11 nucleotides match TRBD2. The J call is uncertain, as TRBJ2-7 better fits the DNA end. This CDR3 region has 14 residues. Germline loops: CDR1 MNHNS, CDR2 SASEGT. CDR3: CASRLAGALNEQYF. The CDR3 DNA reads as TGTGCCAGCAGACTAGCGGGAGCATTGAACGAGCAGTACTTC.